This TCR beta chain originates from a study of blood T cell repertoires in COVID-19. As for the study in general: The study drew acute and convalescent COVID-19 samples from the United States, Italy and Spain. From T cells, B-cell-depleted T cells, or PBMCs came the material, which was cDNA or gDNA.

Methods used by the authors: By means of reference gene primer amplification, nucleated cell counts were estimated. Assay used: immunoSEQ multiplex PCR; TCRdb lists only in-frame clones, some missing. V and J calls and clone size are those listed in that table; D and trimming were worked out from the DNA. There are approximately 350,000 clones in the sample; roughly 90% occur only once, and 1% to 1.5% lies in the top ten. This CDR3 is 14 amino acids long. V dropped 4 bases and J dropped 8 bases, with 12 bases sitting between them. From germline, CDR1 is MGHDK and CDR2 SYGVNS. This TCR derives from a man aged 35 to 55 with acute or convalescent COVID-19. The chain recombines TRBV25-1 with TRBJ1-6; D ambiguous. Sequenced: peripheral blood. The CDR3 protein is CASSVISRDSPLHF. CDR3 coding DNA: TGTGCCAGCAGTGTCATTAGTCGCGATTCACCCCTCCACTTT.